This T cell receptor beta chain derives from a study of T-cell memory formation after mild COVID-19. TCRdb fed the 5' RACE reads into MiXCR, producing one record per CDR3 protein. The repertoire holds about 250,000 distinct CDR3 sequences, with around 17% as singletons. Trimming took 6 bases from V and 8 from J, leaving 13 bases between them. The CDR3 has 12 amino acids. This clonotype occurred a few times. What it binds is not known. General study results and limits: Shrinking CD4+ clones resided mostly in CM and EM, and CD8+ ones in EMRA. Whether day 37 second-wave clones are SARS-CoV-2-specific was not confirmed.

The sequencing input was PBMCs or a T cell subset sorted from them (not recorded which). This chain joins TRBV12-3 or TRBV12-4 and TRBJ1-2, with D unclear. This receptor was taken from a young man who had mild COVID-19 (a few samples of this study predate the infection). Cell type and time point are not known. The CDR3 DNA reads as TGTGCCAGCAGCCGGACTGCTGGGGGCTACACCTTC. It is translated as CASSRTAGGYTF.